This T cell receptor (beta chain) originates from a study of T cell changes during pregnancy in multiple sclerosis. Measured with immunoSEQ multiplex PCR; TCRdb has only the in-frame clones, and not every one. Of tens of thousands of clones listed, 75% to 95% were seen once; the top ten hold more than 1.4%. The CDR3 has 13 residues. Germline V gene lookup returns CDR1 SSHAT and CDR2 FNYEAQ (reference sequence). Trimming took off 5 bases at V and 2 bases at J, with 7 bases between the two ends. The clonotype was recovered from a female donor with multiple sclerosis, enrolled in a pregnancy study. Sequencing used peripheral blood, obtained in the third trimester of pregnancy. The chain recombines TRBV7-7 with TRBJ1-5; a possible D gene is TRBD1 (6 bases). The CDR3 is CASSRTGNQPQHF. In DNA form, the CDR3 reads TGTGCCAGCAGCCGGACAGGCAATCAGCCCCAGCATTTT.